Listed below are T cell receptor beta chains from one sample, sequenced in a study of graft-versus-host responses after intestinal transplantation. Their antigens are not known. Assay used: immunoSEQ multiplex PCR; TCRdb lists only in-frame clones, some missing. The sample includes tens of thousands of clones, roughly 96% of them seen just once. The sample in question was unstimulated CD8+ T cells sorted from spleen or lymph node cells, obtained before transplant. The receptor set was obtained from a human donor who was the organ donor for an intestinal transplant. Each CDR3 is given with its conserved first and last residue. The D gene is left open where the match is weak. Rows give clone size only sometimes, using once, few, many, or a class for an expanded clone.

D gene: NA; CDR3 length: 15; clone size: NA; J gene: TRBJ2-3; V gene: TRBV2; CDR3 DNA: TGTGCCAGCAGTGAACCAGCCTTAGGGGCAGATACGCAGTATTTT; CDR3 protein: CASSEPALGADTQYF
D gene: NA; CDR3 length: 14; clone size: NA; J gene: TRBJ2-3; V gene: TRBV9; CDR3 DNA: TGTGCCAGCAGCGTAGGGTCAGTCACAGATACGCAGTATTTT; CDR3 protein: CASSVGSVTDTQYF
D gene: TRBD1; CDR3 length: 14; clone size: NA; J gene: TRBJ1-1; V gene: TRBV4-3; CDR3 DNA: TGCGCCAGCAGCCCCGGTTACGGGACAGGTGAAGCTTTCTTT; CDR3 protein: CASSPGYGTGEAFF
D gene: TRBD1; CDR3 length: 15; clone size: NA; J gene: TRBJ2-1; V gene: TRBV6-5; CDR3 DNA: TGTGCCAGCAGTGCCGGGACAGGTAAATCCAATGAGCAGTTCTTC; CDR3 protein: CASSAGTGKSNEQFF
D gene: TRBD1; CDR3 length: 16; clone size: few; J gene: TRBJ1-3; V gene: TRBV11-2; CDR3 DNA: TGTGCCAGCAGCCCAACGACAGGGGATCCAGGAAACACCATATATTTT; CDR3 protein: CASSPTTGDPGNTIYF
D gene: NA; CDR3 length: 17; clone size: NA; J gene: TRBJ1-6; V gene: TRBV7-9; CDR3 DNA: TGTGCCAGCAGCTTAAGGTGGCCGGGGCACTATAATTCACCCCTCCACTTT; CDR3 protein: CASSLRWPGHYNSPLHF
D gene: NA; CDR3 length: 15; clone size: NA; J gene: TRBJ1-1; V gene: TRBV10-3; CDR3 DNA: TGTGCCGTAATAGGGGCACCGCCCGGGGGGACCGAAGCTTTCTTT; CDR3 protein: CAVIGAPPGGTEAFF
D gene: NA; CDR3 length: 13; clone size: once; J gene: TRBJ1-2; V gene: TRBV9; CDR3 DNA: TGTGCCAGCAGCGGAGCGGTTTCGGATGGCTACACCTTC; CDR3 protein: CASSGAVSDGYTF
D gene: NA; CDR3 length: 12; clone size: NA; J gene: TRBJ1-1; V gene: TRBV18; CDR3 DNA: TGTGCCAGCTCCCCGGGCCAGATTGAAGCTTTCTTT; CDR3 protein: CASSPGQIEAFF
D gene: NA; CDR3 length: 13; clone size: NA; J gene: TRBJ2-1; V gene: TRBV7-9; CDR3 DNA: TGTGCCAGCAGCGAAAAGGGGGGCCCGGCGGAGTTCTTC; CDR3 protein: CASSEKGGPAEFF
D gene: NA; CDR3 length: 15; clone size: NA; J gene: TRBJ1-2; V gene: TRBV11-2; CDR3 DNA: TGTGCCAGCAGCTCCACTATCACAGGGTATAATGGCTACACCTTC; CDR3 protein: CASSSTITGYNGYTF
D gene: NA; CDR3 length: 15; clone size: NA; J gene: TRBJ2-2; V gene: TRBV7-9; CDR3 DNA: TGTGCCAGCAGCCTCTCCGGGGGGAACACCGGGGAGCTGTTTTTT; CDR3 protein: CASSLSGGNTGELFF
D gene: NA; CDR3 length: 14; clone size: NA; J gene: TRBJ2-5; V gene: TRBV5-1; CDR3 DNA: TGCGCCAGCAGCTTGGCCGACAGCCAAGAGACCCAGTACTTC; CDR3 protein: CASSLADSQETQYF
D gene: TRBD2; CDR3 length: 15; clone size: once; J gene: TRBJ2-7; V gene: TRBV5-4; CDR3 DNA: TGTGCCAGCAGCTTGGATATAGCGGGGGCCTACGAGCAGTACTTC; CDR3 protein: CASSLDIAGAYEQYF
D gene: NA; CDR3 length: 12; clone size: NA; J gene: TRBJ1-2; V gene: TRBV27; CDR3 DNA: TGTGCCAGCAGTACACTAATAGGGGGCTACACCTTC; CDR3 protein: CASSTLIGGYTF
D gene: NA; CDR3 length: 12; clone size: NA; J gene: TRBJ1-1; V gene: TRBV30; CDR3 DNA: TGTGCCTGGAGTGGCGGGAACACTGAAGCTTTCTTT; CDR3 protein: CAWSGGNTEAFF
D gene: NA; CDR3 length: 17; clone size: NA; J gene: TRBJ2-7; V gene: TRBV30; CDR3 DNA: TGTGCCTGGAGTGAGACCCCGACAGGGCGGGGTGACTACGAGCAGTACTTC; CDR3 protein: CAWSETPTGRGDYEQYF
D gene: TRBD2; CDR3 length: 15; clone size: NA; J gene: TRBJ2-1; V gene: TRBV6-5; CDR3 DNA: TGTGCCAGCAGTTCCGAGCGGGGGGCCTACAATGAGCAGTTCTTC; CDR3 protein: CASSSERGAYNEQFF
D gene: TRBD1; CDR3 length: 14; clone size: NA; J gene: TRBJ1-2; V gene: TRBV6-1; CDR3 DNA: TGTGCCAGCAGCCCTACAGGGGGCCAAAATGGCTACACCTTC; CDR3 protein: CASSPTGGQNGYTF
D gene: TRBD1; CDR3 length: 13; clone size: NA; J gene: TRBJ1-2; V gene: TRBV30; CDR3 DNA: TGTGCCTGGAGTGTGGGACAGGACTATGGCTACACCTTC; CDR3 protein: CAWSVGQDYGYTF
D gene: NA; CDR3 length: 14; clone size: NA; J gene: TRBJ1-1; V gene: TRBV7-2; CDR3 DNA: TGTGCCAGCAGTTACGGGACGATGAACACTGAAGCTTTCTTT; CDR3 protein: CASSYGTMNTEAFF
D gene: NA; CDR3 length: 13; clone size: once; J gene: TRBJ2-7; V gene: TRBV27; CDR3 DNA: TGTGCCAGCAGTTTAACTGAATCCTACGAGCAGTACTTC; CDR3 protein: CASSLTESYEQYF
D gene: TRBD2; CDR3 length: 15; clone size: NA; J gene: TRBJ2-7; V gene: TRBV9; CDR3 DNA: TGTGCCAGCAGCGCCGGGACTAGCGGACCCTACGAGCAGTACTTC; CDR3 protein: CASSAGTSGPYEQYF
D gene: TRBD1; CDR3 length: 15; clone size: NA; J gene: TRBJ2-7; V gene: TRBV6-6; CDR3 DNA: TGTGCCAGCAGGGGGACAGTATACCGCGAGTACGAGCAGTACTTC; CDR3 protein: CASRGTVYREYEQYF
D gene: NA; CDR3 length: 16; clone size: NA; J gene: TRBJ2-1; V gene: TRBV6-5; CDR3 DNA: TGTGCCAGCAGTTACGGGTCTGAGAGCTCCTACAATGAGCAGTTCTTC; CDR3 protein: CASSYGSESSYNEQFF
D gene: TRBD1; CDR3 length: 13; clone size: NA; J gene: TRBJ1-1; V gene: TRBV5-4; CDR3 DNA: TGTGCCAGCAGCTTGTTGGACAGGGCTGAAGCTTTCTTT; CDR3 protein: CASSLLDRAEAFF
D gene: TRBD1; CDR3 length: 13; clone size: NA; J gene: TRBJ1-1; V gene: TRBV10-3; CDR3 DNA: TGTGCCATCACTGGGACAGGGAACACTGAAGCTTTCTTT; CDR3 protein: CAITGTGNTEAFF
D gene: NA; CDR3 length: 14; clone size: NA; J gene: TRBJ2-5; V gene: TRBV6-5; CDR3 DNA: TGTGCCAGCAGCCCCTCAGGTGGTGGAGAGACCCAGTACTTC; CDR3 protein: CASSPSGGGETQYF
D gene: NA; CDR3 length: 15; clone size: NA; J gene: TRBJ2-5; V gene: TRBV6-5; CDR3 DNA: TGTGCCAGCAGTTCCTACCAGGGGTACCAAGAGACCCAGTACTTC; CDR3 protein: CASSSYQGYQETQYF
D gene: NA; CDR3 length: 13; clone size: NA; J gene: TRBJ2-7; V gene: TRBV13; CDR3 DNA: TGTGCCAGCAGCTACCAGGGCCCCTACGAGCAGTACTTC; CDR3 protein: CASSYQGPYEQYF
D gene: NA; CDR3 length: 16; clone size: NA; J gene: TRBJ1-1; V gene: TRBV19; CDR3 DNA: TGTGCCAGTAGTGGATGGAGGGCGGAGGGGAACACTGAAGCTTTCTTT; CDR3 protein: CASSGWRAEGNTEAFF
D gene: TRBD1; CDR3 length: 15; clone size: NA; J gene: TRBJ1-2; V gene: TRBV27; CDR3 DNA: TGTGCCAGCAGTTTATCCCTGACAGGGGGGGATGGCTACACCTTC; CDR3 protein: CASSLSLTGGDGYTF
D gene: NA; CDR3 length: 13; clone size: few; J gene: TRBJ1-1; V gene: TRBV7-8; CDR3 DNA: TGTGCCAGCAGCTTAGCGTTAGGCACTGAAGCTTTCTTT; CDR3 protein: CASSLALGTEAFF
D gene: NA; CDR3 length: 14; clone size: NA; J gene: TRBJ1-5; V gene: TRBV5-8; CDR3 DNA: TGTGCCAGCAGCCCCTGGACTCAAGATCAGCCCCAGCATTTT; CDR3 protein: CASSPWTQDQPQHF
D gene: NA; CDR3 length: 12; clone size: NA; J gene: TRBJ1-1; V gene: TRBV7-9; CDR3 DNA: TGTGCCAGCAGCTTAAAGCCGACTGAAGCTTTCTTT; CDR3 protein: CASSLKPTEAFF
D gene: NA; CDR3 length: 16; clone size: NA; J gene: TRBJ2-6; V gene: TRBV15; CDR3 DNA: TGTGCCACCAGCAGAGGAACAGGGATGGGGGCCAACGTCCTGACTTTC; CDR3 protein: CATSRGTGMGANVLTF
D gene: TRBD2; CDR3 length: 20; clone size: once; J gene: TRBJ2-3; V gene: TRBV4-1; CDR3 DNA: TGCGCCAGCAGCCACAACACGGGGGGGCCGGAACACTATAGCACAGATACGCAGTATTTT; CDR3 protein: CASSHNTGGPEHYSTDTQYF
D gene: NA; CDR3 length: 14; clone size: NA; J gene: TRBJ2-7; V gene: TRBV5-5; CDR3 DNA: TGTGCCAGCAGCTTGGGGGTAACCTCCTACGAGCAGTACTTC; CDR3 protein: CASSLGVTSYEQYF
D gene: NA; CDR3 length: 13; clone size: NA; J gene: TRBJ1-1; V gene: TRBV5-1; CDR3 DNA: TGCGCCAGCAGAGACAGATCGAACACTGAAGCTTTCTTT; CDR3 protein: CASRDRSNTEAFF
D gene: NA; CDR3 length: 14; clone size: NA; J gene: TRBJ2-3; V gene: TRBV6-1; CDR3 DNA: TGTGCCAGCATTGCATATTTCAGCACAGATACGCAGTATTTT; CDR3 protein: CASIAYFSTDTQYF
D gene: NA; CDR3 length: 14; clone size: NA; J gene: TRBJ2-1; V gene: TRBV29-1; CDR3 DNA: TGCAGCGGAGACAAAACAGGTTCCTACAATGAGCAGTTCTTC; CDR3 protein: CSGDKTGSYNEQFF
D gene: NA; CDR3 length: 9; clone size: NA; J gene: TRBJ2-1; V gene: TRBV6-1; CDR3 DNA: TGTGCCGCGGGGAGGGAGCAGTTCTTC; CDR3 protein: CAAGREQFF
D gene: TRBD1; CDR3 length: 16; clone size: once; J gene: TRBJ2-2; V gene: TRBV19; CDR3 DNA: TGTGCCAGTAGTTTACGGGACAGGACTTACACCGGGGAGCTGTTTTTT; CDR3 protein: CASSLRDRTYTGELFF
D gene: TRBD1; CDR3 length: 16; clone size: NA; J gene: TRBJ2-2; V gene: TRBV5-1; CDR3 DNA: TGCGCCAGCAGCTTTTCCGGGACAGGGAGAACCGGGGAGCTGTTTTTT; CDR3 protein: CASSFSGTGRTGELFF